This T cell receptor (beta chain) originates from a study of blood T cells in healthy people across ages (dated by TCRdb to 2015 to 2017). With respect to the entire study: Template switching captured roughly one uniquely barcoded TCR beta cDNA molecule per two T cells in model experiments. Using deep sequencing normalized with unique cDNA molecular identifiers, the study measured how TCR beta repertoire diversity changes with age. Four age groups were formed from the donors: young (average about 17 years), middle-aged (approximately 40), aged (approximately 60) and long-lived (approximately 78). To avoid experimental bias, donors of different ages were spread randomly across the sequencing lanes. Using the same blood draw, the study looked at two additional independent replicas of 1 million unique cDNA reads for two donors, one aged 18 to 30 and the other aged 80 or older. On the study overall, not on this receptor specifically: Since profiling was done on bulk unsorted PBMCs, naive and antigen-experienced compartments could not be conclusively compared. Compared with the aged group, more naive CD4+ T cells, fewer expanded clones and increased TCR diversity were shown by the long-lived group, suggesting age selection. Donor CMV infection status was unknown, potentially confounding age-related changes in expanded clonotypes. Total diversity estimates from one million sequenced T cells were considered lower bounds and underestimates. Observed TCR beta diversity per million T cells fell roughly linearly with age, and a significant reduction was already apparent by age roughly 40. The percentage of naive T cells measured by flow cytometry correlated strongly with observed TCR beta diversity.

The library was generated by 5' RACE. The reads were generated on an Illumina HiSeq 2500. A second PCR of 7 to 11 cycles was performed with a sample-barcoded 5' primer and a J-beta primer mix. A unique molecular identifier was introduced onto each TCR beta cDNA molecule by a template-switch 5' adaptor carrying 12 random nucleotides. Each sample yielded at least 2.5 million CDR3-containing paired-end reads. First-strand cDNA was synthesized from all RNA with the Mint cDNA synthesis kit, primed by a TRBC-specific oligonucleotide. After uracil-DNA glycosylase treatment, a first 18-cycle PCR used universal primers M1SS and BC2_uni_R on all cDNA. The original pipeline was this. Normalization of each sample was performed by random selection of 1 million high-quality reads, each carrying a distinct molecular identifier. Instead of being binned into consensus sequences, reads with shared molecular identifiers were discarded. MiTCR, run with a Q25 quality threshold and the strictest error-elimination algorithm, handled CDR3 identification, clonotype clustering and error correction. A nonparametric unseen species model with Euler transformation was used to estimate lower-bound total TCR beta diversity. TCRdb ran its own pipeline on the public reads, namely fastp trimming at Q25 and MiXCR clone calling, and kept in-frame beta chains. Entries are consolidated by CDR3 protein sequence, retaining the most common genes and DNA. The authors' filters were not applied to this entry. Recorded for this sample are 800,000 to 1,000,000 distinct CDR3 sequences; roughly 50% of them occurred a single time. Under 15% of the sample is taken by the ten largest.

Taken from cysteine to phenylalanine, the CDR3 has 15 residues. The entry retains the CDR3 DNA only, 45 bases that are in frame from base 1. V is trimmed back by 6 bases and J by 6 bases, and the junction contains 11 bases that no gene match accounts for. The germline V gene gives CDR1 as SQVTM and CDR2 as ANQGSEA. Donors were 39 systemically healthy Caucasian individuals from Russia aged about 6 to 100 years. Roughly 10 milliliters of peripheral blood were drawn from each donor into EDTA-treated Vacutainer tubes. Ficoll-Paque density-gradient centrifugation was used to isolate PBMCs, with at least 7 million per sample. Total RNA, at least 6 micrograms per sample, was extracted from PBMCs with Trizol reagent. For every donor, an aliquot of PBMCs went through flow cytometry to measure the percentages of naive CD45RAhigh/CD27high T cells. Concerning this clonotype: What this receptor recognizes is not known. Base qualities are not at hand, and no much larger clone is one base apart.

The V and J segments used are TRBV29-1 and TRBJ2-1; 10 of the junction bases match TRBD1. This TCR was recovered from a man between 25 and 39 years old in good health. Sequencing input: blood. The CDR3 region: CSVTDIGTGVNEQFF. The nucleotide sequence reads TGCAGCGTAACCGACATAGGGACAGGGGTCAATGAGCAGTTCTTC.